The rows below give T cell receptor beta chains drawn from one sample of a study of cytomegalovirus exposure and HLA in healthy donors. Repertoires were generated with immunoSEQ multiplex PCR, while TCRdb's copy carries only in-frame clones and drops some. The table has approximately 190,000 clones, approximately 80% seen once. The sequenced sample was PBMCs. These receptors were obtained from a young woman in good health and CMV-seropositive. Each CDR3 is given with its conserved first and last residue. D genes are given only for firm matches. Part of the rows lack a size; the others show once, few, many or a class for expanded clones.

d_call	v_call	j_call	clone_size	cdr3_aa	cdr3_nt
.	TRBV11-2	TRBJ2-1	.	CASSLAGAYNEQFF	TGTGCCAGCAGCTTAGCGGGAGCATACAATGAGCAGTTCTTC
.	TRBV9	TRBJ2-1	.	CASSPLSGGRDEQFF	TGTGCCAGCAGCCCCTTGAGCGGAGGGCGGGATGAGCAGTTCTTC
.	TRBV5-1	TRBJ1-2	.	CASSPPQGNYGYTF	TGCGCCAGCAGCCCACCGCAGGGGAACTATGGCTACACCTTC
.	TRBV7-8	TRBJ2-7	.	CASSPVTYEQYF	TGTGCCAGCAGCCCAGTGACTTACGAGCAGTACTTC
.	TRBV6-5	TRBJ2-5	.	CASSALPGQETQYF	TGTGCCAGCAGTGCGCTACCGGGCCAAGAGACCCAGTACTTC
.	TRBV5-1	TRBJ1-1	.	CASSLGPRNPTEAFF	TGCGCCAGCAGCTTGGGGCCGAGGAACCCGACTGAAGCTTTCTTT
.	TRBV27	TRBJ2-2	.	CASSFLYTGELFF	TGTGCCAGCAGTTTCTTGTACACCGGGGAGCTGTTTTTT
.	TRBV7-3	TRBJ2-1	.	CASSLISVAAVDEQFF	TGTGCCAGCAGCTTAATATCCGTTGCGGCGGTGGATGAGCAGTTCTTC
.	TRBV15	TRBJ1-1	.	CATSVARGGTEAFF	TGTGCCACCAGTGTGGCCAGGGGTGGCACTGAAGCTTTCTTT
TRBD2	TRBV29-1	TRBJ2-3	.	CSVMPVKTSGLADTQYF	TGCAGCGTTATGCCGGTGAAGACTAGCGGGCTAGCAGATACGCAGTATTTT
TRBD1	TRBV10-3	TRBJ2-1	.	CAISDPGQGANNEQFF	TGTGCCATCAGTGACCCGGGACAGGGGGCCAACAATGAGCAGTTCTTC
TRBD1	TRBV7-2	TRBJ2-5	.	CASSLVQGAKETQYF	TGTGCCAGCAGCTTAGTACAGGGGGCTAAGGAGACCCAGTACTTC
.	TRBV7-2	TRBJ1-2	.	CASSLNYGYTF	TGTGCCAGCAGCCTGAACTATGGCTACACCTTC
.	TRBV27	TRBJ1-2	.	CASRATGSDYGYTF	TGTGCCAGCAGAGCCACAGGGTCAGACTATGGCTACACCTTC
TRBD1	TRBV6-5	TRBJ1-1	.	CASSRQGEAFF	TGTGCCAGCAGCAGACAGGGGGAAGCTTTCTTT
TRBD2	TRBV7-8	TRBJ2-2	once	CASSWPGTSGRTGELFF	TGTGCCAGCAGCTGGCCCGGGACTAGCGGGAGAACCGGGGAGCTGTTTTTT
TRBD1	TRBV6-5	TRBJ2-1	.	CASSPGQGFYNEQFF	TGTGCCAGCAGCCCGGGACAGGGGTTCTACAATGAGCAGTTCTTC
.	TRBV4-1	TRBJ2-1	.	CASSQGRSYGREGEQFF	TGCGCCAGCAGCCAAGGCCGGTCGTACGGGAGAGAAGGTGAGCAGTTCTTC
TRBD1	TRBV5-1	TRBJ2-7	.	CASSSGTGSYEQYF	TGCGCCAGCAGCTCCGGGACAGGGTCATACGAGCAGTACTTC
TRBD2	TRBV11-2	TRBJ2-3	.	CASSFVISGGTDTQYF	TGTGCCAGCAGCTTTGTCATAAGCGGGGGCACAGATACGCAGTATTTT
TRBD1	TRBV25-1	TRBJ2-1	.	CASSDPGTGGNEQFF	TGTGCCAGCAGTGACCCCGGGACAGGGGGCAATGAGCAGTTCTTC
TRBD1	TRBV6-5	TRBJ1-3	once	CASKTGNSGNTIYF	TGTGCCAGCAAGACAGGGAACTCTGGAAACACCATATATTTT
.	TRBV19	TRBJ2-7	.	CASTGGGRLTEQYF	TGTGCCAGTACCGGAGGTGGGAGGCTTACCGAGCAGTACTTC
.	TRBV29-1	TRBJ1-1	.	CSVFPALSGLETEAFF	TGCAGCGTTTTCCCCGCCCTCTCAGGGTTGGAAACTGAAGCTTTCTTT
.	TRBV18	TRBJ1-1	few	CASSSIMNTEAFF	TGTGCCAGCTCATCAATCATGAACACTGAAGCTTTCTTT
.	TRBV30	TRBJ2-3	once	CAWSVAGTDTQYF	TGTGCCTGGAGTGTGGCTGGCACAGATACGCAGTATTTT
TRBD1	TRBV28	TRBJ2-2	.	CASASDRERTGELFF	TGTGCCAGCGCCTCGGACAGGGAGAGGACCGGGGAGCTGTTTTTT
TRBD1	TRBV6-5	TRBJ2-3	.	CASSPRDRGTDTQYF	TGTGCCAGCAGCCCCAGGGACAGGGGCACAGATACGCAGTATTTT
TRBD1	TRBV10-3	TRBJ2-7	once	CAISESGTGNGSYEQYF	TGTGCCATCAGTGAGTCCGGGACAGGGAACGGCTCCTACGAGCAGTACTTC